These 14 T cell receptor beta chains were sequenced from one sample in a study of radiation and T cells in renal cell carcinoma. TCRdb's table, derived via immunoSEQ multiplex PCR, lists solely in-frame clones and lacks some. The sample contains just over 95,000 clones, 75% to 90% of which appear only once. The time point was: baseline pretreatment blood. Treatment indicated: 15 Gy SBRT to primary tumor, nephrectomy 4 weeks later. The sample in question was blood, obtained from a patient whose treatment included radiotherapy and nephrectomy. All receptors come from a man aged 50-60 years with renal cell carcinoma.

V usage is TRBV4-1 and J usage is TRBJ2-1, with D possibly being TRBD1 or TRBD2 (5 bases each). The V and J ends lost 1 base and 6 bases respectively, with 22 bases between them. Germline CDR1 and CDR2: MGHRA and YSYEKL. The CDR3 length is 18 residues. The chain's CDR3 is CASSQGTGHTPLVNEQFF. The DNA for the CDR3 is TGCGCCAGCAGCCAAGGAACGGGGCATACTCCTTTGGTCAATGAGCAGTTCTTC.

The genes are TRBV29-1 and TRBJ1-1, with no clear D. Germline assignment: CDR1 SQVTM and CDR2 ANQGSEA. This CDR3 region has 11 residues. Trimming pared 7 bases from V and 3 bases from J, leaving 9 bases between. The CDR3 spells CSGASDTEAFF. CDR3 nucleotides: TGCAGCGGGGCCAGTGACACTGAAGCTTTCTTT.

The table lists this clone with a few counts. This chain uses TRBV5-1 with TRBJ1-6; TRBD1 aligns across 8 bases. CDR3 size: 19 residues. Germline V CDR1 and CDR2: SGHRS, YFSETQ. The V gene end was trimmed by 4 bases and the J gene end by 2 bases; junction bases not matched to a gene: 14. In DNA, the CDR3 is TGCGCCAGCAGCGCGACGGACAGGGTCGGTCTCGCCTATAATTCACCCCTCCACTTT. The encoded protein is CASSATDRVGLAYNSPLHF.

This clone came up once. This chain uses TRBV6-6 with TRBJ2-4; D assignment may be TRBD1 or TRBD2 (6 bases each). The CDR3 has 15 amino acids. The V end lost 2 bases, the J end lost 1 base, and 9 bases lay between the germline ends. In germline, CDR1 is MNHNY, CDR2 SVGAGI (reference sequence). Here the CDR3 DNA reads TGTGCCAGCAGTTACGGGGGGCATGCCAAAAACATTCAGTACTTC. Translated: CASSYGGHAKNIQYF.

This clone was seen just once. The CDR3 region is CASSLVGNSNQPQHF. The CDR3 bases are TGTGCCAGCAGCCTGGTTGGGAATAGCAATCAGCCCCAGCATTTT. J is TRBJ1-5 and V is TRBV7-8; no definite D call. The CDR3 totals 15 residues. The V gene lost 5 bases and the J gene lost 0 bases, with 11 bases spanning the gap. Germline V lookup: CDR1 SGHVS, CDR2 FQNEAQ.

The chain joins TRBV5-4 to TRBJ2-1, with D tentatively TRBD2 (5 bases). Looked up from germline, CDR1 is SGHNT and CDR2 is YYREEE (reference sequence). V lost 7 bases and J 8 bases, leaving 28 bases between the germline ends. CDR3 size: 17 residues. The CDR3 sequence: CASGNGLGMDLQHEQFF. The CDR3 coding sequence is TGTGCCAGCGGCAATGGGTTAGGGATGGACTTACAGCATGAGCAGTTCTTC.

The chain recombines TRBV6-1 with TRBJ1-2; D remains ambiguous. This CDR3 is 15 amino acids long. V lost 0 bases and J 7 bases, leaving 15 bases between the germline ends. In germline, CDR1 is MNHNS, CDR2 SASEGT. CDR3 loop: CASSEALGRPSGYTF. DNA for the CDR3: TGTGCCAGCAGTGAAGCGCTCGGACGGCCTTCTGGCTACACCTTC.

The chain combines TRBV10-3 with TRBJ1-5; the match to TRBD1 covers 12 bases. Trimming removed 4 bases from V and 4 bases from J; junction bases left unmatched: 8. This CDR3 contains 17 residues. Germline CDR1 reads ENHRY; CDR2 reads SYGVKD. CDR3: CAISGGTGGGGNQPQHF. DNA of the CDR3: TGTGCCATCAGTGGGGGGACAGGGGGCGGTGGGAATCAGCCCCAGCATTTT.

This clone appeared once. V and J are TRBV7-9 and TRBJ2-7; D is unresolved. The CDR3 has 15 residues. The V end lost 2 bases, the J end lost 0 bases, and 11 bases lay between the germline ends. Germline-derived CDR1 and CDR2 are SEHNR and FQNEAQ (reference sequence). CDR3 in amino acids: CASSLMDRRSYEQYF. In DNA form, the CDR3 reads TGTGCCAGCAGCTTAATGGACCGTCGCTCCTACGAGCAGTACTTC.

The chain couples TRBV7-9 to TRBJ1-2; D uncertain. Trimming removed 1 base from V and 0 bases from J, with 9 bases in between. The CDR3 is 15 residues long. Germline V gene lookup returns CDR1 SEHNR and CDR2 FQNEAQ (reference sequence). In DNA form, the CDR3 reads TGTGCCAGCAGCTTAGGTGCAGACTCTAACTATGGCTACACCTTC. The encoded protein is CASSLGADSNYGYTF.

This clone occurred once. The V call is TRBV7-2, the J call TRBJ1-6; D gene ambiguous. The CDR3 contains 15 residues. Germline-derived CDR1 and CDR2 are SGHTA and FQGNSA. V lost 2 bases, J lost 0 bases, and 5 bases lay in between. CDR3 loop: CASSLRDSYNSPLHF. The CDR3 DNA follows: TGTGCCAGCAGCTTAAGGGACTCCTATAATTCACCCCTCCACTTT. The entire variable domain, with the rest obtained from reference TRBV7-2 and TRBJ1-6, is as follows: GAGVSQSPSNKVTEKGKDVELRCDPISGHTALYWYRQSLGQGLEFLIYFQGNSAPDKSGLPSDRFSAERTGGSVSTLTIQRTQQEDSAVYLCASSLRDSYNSPLHFGNGTRLTVT.

The chain combines TRBV19 with TRBJ2-3; perhaps TRBD1 as D (6 bases). V was shortened by 4 bases and J by 8 bases, with 13 bases between the two germline ends. The CDR3 sequence is 13 residues long. Germline V gene sequence: CDR1 LNHDA, CDR2 SQIVND (reference sequence). Here the CDR3 DNA reads TGTGCCAGTAGTAACCGACAGGAGGCTACGCAGTATTTT. It yields the protein CASSNRQEATQYF.

The genes are TRBV2 and TRBJ1-5; TRBD1 is a possible D gene (5 bases). V was clipped by 4 bases and J by 2 bases, with 9 bases between them. CDR3 size: 14 residues. Germline CDR1 and CDR2: SNHLY and FYNNEI. Here the CDR3 reads CASSGLQGNQPQHF. CDR3 DNA sequence: TGTGCCAGCAGTGGGCTACAGGGCAATCAGCCCCAGCATTTT.

V is TRBV6-5 and J is TRBJ2-2, with D perhaps TRBD2 (6 bases). CDR1 is MNHEY and CDR2 is SVGAGI in the germline V gene. The CDR3 runs to 16 residues. V lost 0 bases, J lost 4 bases, and 12 bases lay in between. CDR3 sequence (DNA): TGTGCCAGCAGTTACTCCTGGGACTTCGGCACCGGGGAGCTGTTTTTT. Encoded protein: CASSYSWDFGTGELFF.